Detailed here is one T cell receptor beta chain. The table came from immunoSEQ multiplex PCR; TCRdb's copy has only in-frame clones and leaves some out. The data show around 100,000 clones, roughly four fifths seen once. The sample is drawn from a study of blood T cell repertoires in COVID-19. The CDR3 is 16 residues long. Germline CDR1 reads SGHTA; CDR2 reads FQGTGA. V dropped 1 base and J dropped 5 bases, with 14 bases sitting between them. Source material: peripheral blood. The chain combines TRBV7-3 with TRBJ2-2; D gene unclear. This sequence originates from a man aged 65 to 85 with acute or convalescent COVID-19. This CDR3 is CASSLKLTLLTGELFF. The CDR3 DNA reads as TGTGCCAGCAGCTTAAAGCTGACACTTCTGACCGGGGAGCTGTTTTTT. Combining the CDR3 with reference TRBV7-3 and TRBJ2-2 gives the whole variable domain GAGVSQTPSNKVTEKGKYVELRCDPISGHTALYWYRQSLGQGPEFLIYFQGTGAADDSGLPNDRFFAVRPEGSVSTLKIQRTERGDSAVYLCASSLKLTLLTGELFFGEGSRLTVL.